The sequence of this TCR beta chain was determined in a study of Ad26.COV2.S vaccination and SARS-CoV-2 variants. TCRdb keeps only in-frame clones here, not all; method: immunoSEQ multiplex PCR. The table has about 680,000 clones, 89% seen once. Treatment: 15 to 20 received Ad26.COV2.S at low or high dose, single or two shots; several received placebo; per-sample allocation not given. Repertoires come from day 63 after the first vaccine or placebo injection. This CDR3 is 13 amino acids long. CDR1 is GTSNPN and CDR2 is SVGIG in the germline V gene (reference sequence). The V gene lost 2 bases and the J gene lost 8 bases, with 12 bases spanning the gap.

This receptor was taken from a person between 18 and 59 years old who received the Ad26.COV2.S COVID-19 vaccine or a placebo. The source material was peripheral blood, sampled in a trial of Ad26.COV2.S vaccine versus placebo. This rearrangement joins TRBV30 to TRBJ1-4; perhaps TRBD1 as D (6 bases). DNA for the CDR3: TGTGCCTGGAGTACAGCAGGGGCGGAAAAACTGTTTTTT. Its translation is CAWSTAGAEKLFF.